The 27 T cell receptor beta chains given below trace back to one sample, sequenced in a study of blood T cell repertoires in COVID-19. Sequencing used immunoSEQ multiplex PCR; TCRdb keeps in-frame clones, though not all of them. The sample holds 110,000 to 150,000 clones, under 80% seen once. Input material: peripheral blood. The receptors come from a man aged 55 to 70 with acute or convalescent COVID-19.

This clone was counted only a few times. V gene TRBV18 combines with J gene TRBJ1-6, with D possibly being TRBD1 (6 bases). With 6 bases removed from V and 7 bases from J, the gap between germline ends came to 16 bases. The length of the CDR3 is 15 residues. From germline, CDR1 is KGHSH and CDR2 LQKENI. The CDR3: CASSRTGTQNSPLHF. In DNA form, the CDR3 reads TGTGCCAGCTCGCGTACCGGGACACAGAATTCACCCCTCCACTTT.

V gene TRBV6-6 combines with J gene TRBJ2-3; 10 bases fit TRBD2. The germline gives CDR1 MNHNY, CDR2 SVGAGI (reference sequence). Trimming took 6 bases from V and 6 from J; bases not matched to a gene: 3. The CDR3 runs to 13 residues. DNA of the CDR3: TGTGCCAGCAGGCTAGCGGGAGCTGATACGCAGTATTTT. This encodes CASRLAGADTQYF.

This chain uses TRBV2 with TRBJ2-7, with 9 bases matching TRBD2. Germline V CDR1 and CDR2: SNHLY, FYNNEI. V trimming: 6 bases; J trimming: 6 bases; junction bases outside the gene matches: 12. The CDR3 is 15 residues long. The CDR3 nucleotides are TGTGCCAGCAGGGGCGACTTAGCGGGGGATCCCGAGCAGTACTTC. Translation gives CASRGDLAGDPEQYF.

This clone was detected only once. J is TRBJ1-6 and V is TRBV6-1, with 7 nucleotides matching TRBD1. Trimming took 1 base from V and 11 from J; bases not matched to a gene: 11. In germline, CDR1 is MNHNS, CDR2 SASEGT. The CDR3 contains 16 residues. CDR3 in amino acids: CASSEEEDRAFAPLHF. The CDR3, as DNA: TGTGCCAGCAGTGAAGAGGAAGACAGGGCGTTTGCACCCCTCCACTTT.

The chain couples TRBV7-6 to TRBJ2-1; 8 bases line up with TRBD1. CDR1 and CDR2 (germline): SGHVS, FNYEAQ. Trimming removed 3 bases from V and 10 bases from J; junction bases left unmatched: 11. The CDR3 covers 15 residues. The CDR3 protein is CASSFGQGTSIEQFF. CDR3 bases: TGTGCCAGCAGCTTTGGACAGGGAACGTCCATCGAGCAGTTCTTC.

The chain has TRBV11-2 and TRBJ2-7, with D perhaps matching TRBD2 (5 bases). This CDR3 spans 13 amino acids. V was trimmed by 2 bases and J by 2 bases, leaving 7 bases between them. Germline-derived CDR1 and CDR2 are SGHAT and FQNNGV. The CDR3, as DNA: TGTGCCAGCAGCTTAAGCGGTCCCTACGAGCAGTACTTC. This codes for CASSLSGPYEQYF.

This clone was counted between two and nine times. V usage is TRBV5-1 and J usage is TRBJ1-1; possible D gene TRBD1, 5 bases. The length of the CDR3 is 14 residues. Germline V gives CDR1 SGHRS, CDR2 YFSETQ. Trimming removed 0 bases from V and 1 base from J, with 7 bases in between. The CDR3 region has the DNA TGCGCCAGCAGCTTGGCAGGACAGAACACTGAAGCTTTCTTT. Amino acids: CASSLAGQNTEAFF.

V and J are TRBV27 and TRBJ1-5; no reliable D call. Deletions cut 3 bases from V and 5 bases from J, with 11 bases between. This CDR3 has 14 residues. Germline CDR1 and CDR2: MNHEY and SMNVEV (reference sequence). CDR3 DNA: TGTGCCAGCAGTTTTAAAGGTGGGCATCAGCCCCAGCATTTT. It translates to CASSFKGGHQPQHF.

The rearrangement joins TRBV7-8 to TRBJ2-3; no definite D call. The CDR3 length is 11 residues. Germline V gives CDR1 SGHVS, CDR2 FQNEAQ. With 8 bases removed from V and 9 bases from J, the gap between germline ends came to 12 bases. CDR3 coding DNA: TGTGCCAGCGGGCGATTTACCACGCAGTATTTT. Translated: CASGRFTTQYF. Looking up the rest from reference TRBV7-8 and TRBJ2-3 gives the full variable domain: GAGVSQSPRYKVAKRGQDVALRCDPISGHVSLFWYQQALGQGPEFLTYFQNEAQLDKSGLPSDRFFAERPEGSVSTLKIQRTQQEDSAVYLCASGRFTTQYFGPGTRLTVL.

This chain uses TRBV19 with TRBJ1-2; a weak D match, TRBD1 (6 bases). Trimming stripped 7 bases from V and 5 bases from J, with 17 bases between. Germline-derived CDR1 and CDR2 are LNHDA and SQIVND (reference sequence). This CDR3 contains 14 residues. The CDR3 here is CASKMTGGGYGYTF. DNA of the CDR3: TGTGCCAGTAAGATGACAGGCGGCGGGTATGGCTACACCTTC.

The chain combines TRBV9 with TRBJ2-1, with 9 bases lining up with TRBD2. The germline V gene has CDR1 SGDLS and CDR2 YYNGEE. The CDR3 covers 17 residues. Trimming cost V 3 bases and J 7 bases; bases outside gene matches: 14. The chain's CDR3 is CASSAHGRASGINEQFF. The CDR3 region has the DNA TGTGCCAGCAGCGCCCATGGCCGGGCTAGCGGGATTAATGAGCAGTTCTTC.

The CDR3: CASSLVGAEGEKLFF. CDR3 nucleotides: TGTGCCAGCAGCTTAGTGGGGGCGGAAGGAGAAAAACTGTTTTTT. The chain is built from TRBV7-2 and TRBJ1-4; D is perhaps TRBD1 (6 bases). This CDR3 has 15 residues. The germline gives CDR1 SGHTA, CDR2 FQGNSA. Trimming took off 1 base at V and 8 bases at J, with 14 bases between the two ends.

The chain joins TRBV24-1 to TRBJ2-3; no firm D call. CDR1 is KGHDR and CDR2 is SFDVKD in the germline V gene. CDR3 length: 15 amino acids. V lost 3 bases to trimming and J lost 1 base, with 10 bases between them. The CDR3 DNA reads TGTGCCACCAGTGATAACCCGGCGGGCACAGATACGCAGTATTTT. Translated, it gives CATSDNPAGTDTQYF.

V gene TRBV30 combines with J gene TRBJ1-1; D unclear. V dropped 0 bases and J dropped 1 base, with 15 bases sitting between them. This CDR3 comprises 16 residues. Germline CDR1 GTSNPN, CDR2 SVGIG (reference sequence). The CDR3 is CAWSVPPRERNTEAFF. CDR3 nucleotides: TGTGCCTGGAGTGTACCCCCCCGCGAGAGGAACACTGAAGCTTTCTTT.

J is TRBJ2-5 and V is TRBV5-1, with 10 bases matching TRBD2. V dropped 4 bases and J dropped 1; count of bases not matched to a gene: 7. The CDR3 loop spans 16 amino acids. Germline V gene lookup returns CDR1 SGHRS and CDR2 YFSETQ. The CDR3 is CASSGQPSGSQETQYF. The CDR3 nucleotides are TGCGCCAGCAGCGGACAGCCTAGCGGGAGCCAAGAGACCCAGTACTTC. The complete variable domain, with remaining parts taken from reference TRBV5-1 and TRBJ2-5, reads KAGVTQTPRYLIKTRGQQVTLSCSPISGHRSVSWYQQTPGQGLQFLFEYFSETQRNKGNFPGRFSGRQFSNSRSEMNVSTLELGDSALYLCASSGQPSGSQETQYFGPGTRLLVL.

This rearrangement joins TRBV4-1 to TRBJ1-6, with a tentative D call TRBD1 (6 bases). V was trimmed by 4 bases and J by 6 bases, leaving 13 bases between them. The CDR3 has 15 amino acids. From germline, CDR1 is MGHRA and CDR2 YSYEKL. CDR3 amino acids: CASSRGQQSNSPLHF. The CDR3 DNA reads TGCGCCAGCAGCCGCGGACAGCAAAGTAATTCACCCCTCCACTTT.

This chain uses TRBV27 with TRBJ2-7; TRBD1 might be the D (6 bases). The V gene lost 2 bases and the J gene lost 2 bases, with 10 bases spanning the gap. The CDR3 sequence is 14 residues long. The germline V gene encodes CDR1 MNHEY and CDR2 SMNVEV (reference sequence). The CDR3 reads CASSLGQGPYEQYF. CDR3 sequence (DNA): TGTGCCAGCAGTTTAGGCCAGGGGCCCTACGAGCAGTACTTC.

V gene TRBV21-1 combines with J gene TRBJ1-4; the table gives TRBD1 as D, unverified against the DNA. TRBV21-1 is recorded as a pseudogene. This CDR3 has 20 residues. CDR3 bases: TGTGCCAGCAGCAATGGGCGACACACAGGGAACAGGCTCGGGTGGGAAAAACTGTTTTTT. Translation: CASSNGRHTGNRLGWEKLFF.

The V gene is TRBV5-1, the J gene TRBJ2-7; 7 nucleotides line up with TRBD2. Germline CDR1 is SGHRS and CDR2 is YFSETQ. Unmatched junction bases numbered 11, after V lost 3 bases and J lost 2 bases. The CDR3 is 16 residues long. The CDR3 bases are TGCGCCAGCAGCTCACCCCCCGCTAGCGGAACCTACGAGCAGTACTTC. This codes for CASSSPPASGTYEQYF. Full variable domain (remainder filled in from reference TRBV5-1 and TRBJ2-7): KAGVTQTPRYLIKTRGQQVTLSCSPISGHRSVSWYQQTPGQGLQFLFEYFSETQRNKGNFPGRFSGRQFSNSRSEMNVSTLELGDSALYLCASSSPPASGTYEQYFGPGTRLTVT.

This sequence joins TRBV7-8 and TRBJ1-3, with 7 bases lining up with TRBD1. The CDR3 has 15 amino acids. The J segment lost 0 bases and the V segment lost 1 base, leaving 0 bases of the junction unmatched. Germline CDR1 reads SGHVS; CDR2 reads FQNEAQ. The CDR3 DNA follows: TGTGCCAGCAGCTTAGGACAGGGCTCTGGAAACACCATATATTTT. Its translation: CASSLGQGSGNTIYF.

This chain links TRBV14 with TRBJ2-1; D not certain. The V end was cut by 3 bases, the J end by 5 bases, with 5 bases between. CDR1 is SGHDN and CDR2 is FVKESK in the germline V gene. The CDR3 has 12 amino acids. The DNA of the CDR3 is TGTGCCAGCAGCCACAGTCACAATGAGCAGTTCTTC. Amino acid sequence: CASSHSHNEQFF.

V gene TRBV6-5 combines with J gene TRBJ2-2; D unresolved. The CDR3 is 15 amino acids. The V end lost 4 bases, the J end lost 1 base, and 10 bases lay between the germline ends. CDR1 is MNHEY and CDR2 is SVGAGI in the germline V gene. In DNA, the CDR3 is TGTGCCAGCAGTTCATCAATTTTGAACACCGGGGAGCTGTTTTTT. Translated: CASSSSILNTGELFF.

CDR3 loop: CASRLGTGYEQYF. The CDR3 nucleotides read TGTGCCAGCAGACTCGGGACAGGCTACGAGCAGTACTTC. The V gene is TRBV6-6, the J gene TRBJ2-7; 8 bases are a match to TRBD1. This CDR3 has 13 residues. Germline V gene lookup returns CDR1 MNHNY and CDR2 SVGAGI (reference sequence). The V and J ends lost 6 bases and 3 bases, in that order; junction bases with no gene match: 4.

The chain recombines TRBV28 with TRBJ1-1, with 8 bases that match TRBD1. Looked up from germline, CDR1 is MDHEN and CDR2 is SYDVKM. Trimming cost V 3 bases and J 3 bases; bases outside gene matches: 12. CDR3 size: 17 residues. CDR3 coding DNA: TGTGCCAGCAGTTTCATAGTGACAGGGGCCACTCACACTGAAGCTTTCTTT. Translation gives CASSFIVTGATHTEAFF.

The chain links TRBV2 to TRBJ2-1; a possible D gene is TRBD2 (5 bases). Trimming left V 7 bases short and J 6 bases short, with 19 bases between. Germline CDR1 reads SNHLY; CDR2 reads FYNNEI. The CDR3 contains 15 residues. In DNA form, the CDR3 reads TGTGCCAGCAACCGACAAGGACCGACTACCAATGAGCAGTTCTTC. Translated: CASNRQGPTTNEQFF. Supplemented by reference TRBV2 and TRBJ2-1, the full variable domain reads EPEVTQTPSHQVTQMGQEVILRCVPISNHLYFYWYRQILGQKVEFLVSFYNNEISEKSEIFDDQFSVERPDGSNFTLKIRSTKLEDSAMYFCASNRQGPTTNEQFFGPGTRLTVL.

Comment on this clone: Other DNA sequences in the same sample also yield this CDR3. The CDR3 DNA reads as TGCGCCAGCAGCCTTGGGACTAGCGGGAGAAACACCGGGGAGCTGTTTTTT. Residues: CASSLGTSGRNTGELFF. The V call is TRBV5-1, the J call TRBJ2-2; 14 positions agree with TRBD2. Trimming cost V 4 bases and J 2 bases; bases outside gene matches: 4. Per the germline V gene, CDR1 is SGHRS and CDR2 is YFSETQ. This CDR3 is built from 17 residues.

The genes are TRBV7-6 and TRBJ2-1; no reliable D call. The V end was cut by 1 base, the J end by 10 bases, with 5 bases between. CDR1 SGHVS and CDR2 FNYEAQ come from the germline V gene. This CDR3 comprises 11 residues. The CDR3 reads CASSLGGEQFF. The CDR3 bases are TGTGCCAGCAGCTTAGGCGGCGAGCAGTTCTTC. The full variable domain, completed using reference TRBV7-6 and TRBJ2-1, is GAGVSQSPRYKVTKRGQDVALRCDPISGHVSLYWYRQALGQGPEFLTYFNYEAQQDKSGLPNDRFSAERPEGSISTLTIQRTEQRDSAMYRCASSLGGEQFFGPGTRLTVL.